These 17 T cell receptor beta chains share one sample of origin, sequenced in a study of OX40 agonist ivuxolimab in advanced cancers. Sequencing used immunoSEQ multiplex PCR; TCRdb keeps in-frame clones, though not all of them. The table lists 100,000 or so clones, about nine tenths of them singletons. Sequencing was performed on CD4+ or CD8+ T cells sorted from blood, taken in a trial of the OX40 agonist ivuxolimab. The source is an adult with an advanced solid tumor such as melanoma, head and neck, liver or kidney cancer.

The chain joins TRBV27 to TRBJ2-1; 10 bases line up with TRBD2. The CDR3 loop spans 17 amino acids. V trimming: 7 bases; J trimming: 0 bases; junction bases outside the gene matches: 9. In germline, CDR1 is MNHEY, CDR2 SMNVEV (reference sequence). This chain's CDR3 is CASKGLAGGPSYNEQFF. The CDR3 nucleotides are TGTGCCAGCAAAGGATTAGCGGGGGGTCCCTCCTACAATGAGCAGTTCTTC.

V usage is TRBV19 and J usage is TRBJ2-7, with 9 bases fitting TRBD1. The CDR3 spans 16 residues. Germline assignment: CDR1 LNHDA and CDR2 SQIVND (reference sequence). The junction had 11 bases not matched to a gene; V was cut back by 5 bases and J by 3 bases. The CDR3 sequence is CASSPGLGQGDYEQYF. The CDR3 nucleotides are TGTGCCAGTAGTCCGGGCCTGGGACAGGGCGACTACGAGCAGTACTTC.

The chain combines TRBV29-1 with TRBJ2-5; a weak D match, TRBD1 (5 bases). The germline V and J ends were trimmed by 3 bases and 0 bases, with 26 bases remaining between them. The CDR3 extends over 19 amino acids. Per germline, CDR1 SQVTM and CDR2 ANQGSEA. Written as DNA, the CDR3 is TGCAGCGTTGACCGGATATGGACACACCAGGCAGGCAACCAAGAGACCCAGTACTTC. This gives the protein CSVDRIWTHQAGNQETQYF. The full variable domain, completed using reference TRBV29-1 and TRBJ2-5, is SAVISQKPSRDICQRGTSLTIQCQVDSQVTMMFWYRQQPGQSLTLIATANQGSEATYESGFVIDKFPISRPNLTFSTLTVSNMSPEDSSIYLCSVDRIWTHQAGNQETQYFGPGTRLLVL.

Only one count was recorded for this clone. The gene calls are TRBV5-1 and TRBJ2-5; 7 bases match TRBD2. This CDR3 is built from 15 residues. Germline assignment: CDR1 SGHRS and CDR2 YFSETQ. Trimming took 2 bases from V and 1 from J; bases not matched to a gene: 5. Here the CDR3 reads CASSLSGATQETQYF. CDR3 nucleotide sequence: TGCGCCAGCAGCTTAAGCGGGGCCACCCAAGAGACCCAGTACTTC.

The chain employs TRBV9 and TRBJ2-3, with a tentative D call TRBD1 (6 bases). V lost 3 bases and J lost 2, with 13 bases in between. Germline values: CDR1 SGDLS, CDR2 YYNGEE. The CDR3 has 15 residues. CDR3 bases: TGTGCCAGCAGCGCCAGACAGGAACCCACAGATACGCAGTATTTT. Its protein is CASSARQEPTDTQYF. The full variable domain, completed using reference TRBV9 and TRBJ2-3, is DSGVTQTPKHLITATGQRVTLRCSPRSGDLSVYWYQQSLDQGLQFLIQYYNGEERAKGNILERFSAQQFPDLHSELNLSSLELGDSALYFCASSARQEPTDTQYFGPGTRLTVL.

The chain combines TRBV19 with TRBJ1-1; TRBD1 matches 7 bases. The CDR3 length is 14 residues. Per the germline V gene, CDR1 is LNHDA and CDR2 is SQIVND (reference sequence). Trimming took 6 bases from V and 6 from J; bases not matched to a gene: 10. DNA of the CDR3: TGTGCCAGTAGCCCCAGGGGGGCCTATGCTGAAGCTTTCTTT. Protein: CASSPRGAYAEAFF.

The CDR3 loop is CASSPLGAGVNTEAFF. CDR3 DNA: TGTGCCAGCAGTCCGTTGGGGGCCGGGGTGAACACTGAAGCTTTCTTT. The V and J genes are TRBV27 and TRBJ1-1, with D perhaps matching TRBD1 (6 bases). The V gene's germline CDR1 is MNHEY and CDR2 SMNVEV (reference sequence). This CDR3 comprises 16 residues. V was pared by 5 bases and J by 0 bases, with 16 bases between.

The rearrangement links TRBV5-1 to TRBJ2-3, with 7 bases aligning to TRBD1. Germline CDR1 reads SGHRS; CDR2 reads YFSETQ. The length of the CDR3 is 14 residues. The V and J ends lost 5 bases and 4 bases, in that order; junction bases with no gene match: 7. The CDR3 bases are TGCGCCAGCAGACTCGGACAGGTATCAGATACGCAGTATTTT. Translating it yields CASRLGQVSDTQYF. Filled out from reference TRBV5-1 and TRBJ2-3, the complete variable domain reads KAGVTQTPRYLIKTRGQQVTLSCSPISGHRSVSWYQQTPGQGLQFLFEYFSETQRNKGNFPGRFSGRQFSNSRSEMNVSTLELGDSALYLCASRLGQVSDTQYFGPGTRLTVL.

The CDR3 reads CASSSPKTGSSSYEQYF. The CDR3 DNA follows: TGTGCCAGCAGTTCACCTAAAACCGGTAGTTCATCCTACGAGCAGTACTTC. This chain connects TRBV27 to TRBJ2-7; D remains ambiguous. The length of the CDR3 is 17 residues. Looked up from germline, CDR1 is MNHEY and CDR2 is SMNVEV (reference sequence). The germline V and J ends were trimmed by 4 bases and 1 base, with 20 bases remaining between them.

The rearrangement uses TRBV7-9 and TRBJ1-6, with a weak D call TRBD1 (6 bases). V was pared by 3 bases and J by 9 bases, with 15 bases between. This CDR3 is built from 15 residues. Germline assignment: CDR1 SEHNR and CDR2 FQNEAQ (reference sequence). The CDR3 DNA reads as TGTGCCAGCAGCTTCTCGGGACAAGGAGGTTCACCCCTCCACTTT. This sequence encodes CASSFSGQGGSPLHF. The full variable domain, rest sourced from reference TRBV7-9 and TRBJ1-6, is DTGVSQNPRHKITKRGQNVTFRCDPISEHNRLYWYRQTLGQGPEFLTYFQNEAQLEKSRLLSDRFSAERPKGSFSTLEIQRTEQGDSAMYLCASSFSGQGGSPLHFGNGTRLTVT.

This clone has a single count. V is TRBV5-1 and J is TRBJ1-1; D is perhaps TRBD1 (5 bases). Germline loops: CDR1 SGHRS, CDR2 YFSETQ. This CDR3 comprises 14 residues. V was shortened by 1 base and J by 1 base, with 8 bases between the two germline ends. The CDR3 is CASSLSGTNTEAFF. In DNA, the CDR3 is TGCGCCAGCAGCTTGTCGGGGACGAACACTGAAGCTTTCTTT. Drawing the rest from reference TRBV5-1 and TRBJ1-1, the complete variable domain is KAGVTQTPRYLIKTRGQQVTLSCSPISGHRSVSWYQQTPGQGLQFLFEYFSETQRNKGNFPGRFSGRQFSNSRSEMNVSTLELGDSALYLCASSLSGTNTEAFFGQGTRLTVV.

This clone was detected once. The rearrangement links TRBV18 to TRBJ2-2, with 8 bases fitting TRBD2. After removal of 0 bases from V and 6 bases from J, the junction contained 12 bases not matched to a gene. This CDR3 has 18 residues. The germline V gene encodes CDR1 KGHSH and CDR2 LQKENI. The CDR3 sequence is CASSPPRGALEKAGELFF. The CDR3 DNA follows: TGTGCCAGCTCACCACCGCGGGGGGCTTTAGAAAAAGCCGGGGAGCTGTTTTTT.

The chain links TRBV5-8 to TRBJ2-6, with D perhaps matching TRBD1 (6 bases). CDR3 length equals 15 residues. Trimming left V 2 bases short and J 0 bases short, with 6 bases between. The germline gives CDR1 SGHTS, CDR2 YDEGEE. CDR3 nucleotide sequence: TGTGCCAGCAGCTTCAGGGGCTCTGGGGCCAACGTCCTGACTTTC. Translated, it gives CASSFRGSGANVLTF.

This chain connects TRBV5-1 to TRBJ2-2; D is ambiguous. Germline V gene data show CDR1 as SGHRS and CDR2 as YFSETQ. This CDR3 has 13 amino acids. V gave up 0 bases and J gave up 5 bases, with 5 bases separating them. Here the CDR3 reads CASSLGVTGELFF. The CDR3 bases are TGCGCCAGCAGCTTGGGGGTGACCGGGGAGCTGTTTTTT.

The rearrangement links TRBV10-3 to TRBJ1-1; D is undetermined. There are 14 residues in the CDR3. V lost 8 bases and J lost 0, with 13 bases in between. Germline V lookup: CDR1 ENHRY, CDR2 SYGVKD. CDR3 nucleotide sequence: TGTGCCATCGCTATCACGGATATGAACACTGAAGCTTTCTTT. The encoded protein is CAIAITDMNTEAFF.

The rearrangement joins TRBV5-1 to TRBJ1-2; D uncertain. From germline, CDR1 is SGHRS and CDR2 YFSETQ. The CDR3 spans 14 residues. The germline V and J ends were trimmed by 4 bases and 3 bases, with 13 bases remaining between them. CDR3 loop: CASSLSRADYGYTF. For the CDR3, the DNA is TGCGCCAGCAGCCTAAGTCGGGCAGACTATGGCTACACCTTC.

The rearrangement uses TRBV5-1 and TRBJ2-1, with D possibly matching TRBD2 (6 bases). V shed 6 bases and J shed 5 bases, with 15 bases lying between them. This CDR3 is built from 14 residues. Germline assignment: CDR1 SGHRS and CDR2 YFSETQ. The CDR3 DNA is TGCGCCAGCAAGTCTGCCGGGGGTGACAATGAGCAGTTCTTC. Translated: CASKSAGGDNEQFF.